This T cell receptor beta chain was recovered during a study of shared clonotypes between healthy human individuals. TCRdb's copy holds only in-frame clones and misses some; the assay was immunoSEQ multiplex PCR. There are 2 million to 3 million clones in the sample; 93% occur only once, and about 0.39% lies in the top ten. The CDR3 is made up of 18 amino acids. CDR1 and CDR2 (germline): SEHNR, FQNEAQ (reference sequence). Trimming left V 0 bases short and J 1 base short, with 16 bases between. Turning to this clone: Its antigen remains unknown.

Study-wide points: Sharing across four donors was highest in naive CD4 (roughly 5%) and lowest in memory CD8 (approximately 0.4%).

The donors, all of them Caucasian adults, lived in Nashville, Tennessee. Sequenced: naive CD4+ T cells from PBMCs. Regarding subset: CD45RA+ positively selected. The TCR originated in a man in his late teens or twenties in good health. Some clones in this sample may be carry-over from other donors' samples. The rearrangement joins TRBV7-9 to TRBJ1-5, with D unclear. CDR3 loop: CASSLAPFGVKSNQPQHF. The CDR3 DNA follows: TGTGCCAGCAGCTTAGCCCCGTTTGGGGTGAAGAGCAATCAGCCCCAGCATTTT.